The present T cell receptor (beta chain) was sequenced within a study of blood T cell repertoires in COVID-19. Turning to the study itself: Sites in the United States, Italy and Spain provided acute and convalescent COVID-19 samples. T cells, B-cell-depleted T cells, or PBMCs provided the cDNA or gDNA that served as material.

The V end was cut by 4 bases, the J end by 8 bases, with 16 bases between. Germline CDR1 SGHDT, CDR2 YYEEEE. The length of the CDR3 is 13 residues. The authors' processing: Cell counts per sample came from amplifying reference gene primers. The repertoire was sequenced with immunoSEQ multiplex PCR; TCRdb's copy has only in-frame clones and lacks some. V, J and clone size are those of that table, while D and trimming were read from the DNA. The table records around 99,000 clones, around three quarters of them present only once. Specimen: peripheral blood. The sequence was obtained from a human donor in a cohort sampled during active or convalescent COVID-19. The V gene is TRBV5-6, the J gene TRBJ2-7, with a possible D match to TRBD1 (6 bases). CDR3 DNA sequence: TGTGCCAGCAGCGTAGCCCCAACAGGGCAGCAGTACTTC. Protein sequence: CASSVAPTGQQYF.